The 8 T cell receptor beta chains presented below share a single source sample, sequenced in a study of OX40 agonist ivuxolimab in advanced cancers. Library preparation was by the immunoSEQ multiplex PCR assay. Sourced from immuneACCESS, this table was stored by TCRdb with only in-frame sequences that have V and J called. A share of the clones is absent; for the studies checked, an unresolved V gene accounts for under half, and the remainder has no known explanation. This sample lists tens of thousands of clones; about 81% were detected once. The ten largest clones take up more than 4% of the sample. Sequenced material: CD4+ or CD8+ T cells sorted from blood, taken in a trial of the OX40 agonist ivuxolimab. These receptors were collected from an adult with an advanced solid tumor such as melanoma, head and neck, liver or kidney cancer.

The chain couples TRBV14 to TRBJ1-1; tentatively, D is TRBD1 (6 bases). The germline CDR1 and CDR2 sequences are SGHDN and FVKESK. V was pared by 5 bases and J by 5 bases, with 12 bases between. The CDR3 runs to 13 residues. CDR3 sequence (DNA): TGTGCCAGCAGCTTTACAGGGCGGACTGAAGCTTTCTTT. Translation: CASSFTGRTEAFF. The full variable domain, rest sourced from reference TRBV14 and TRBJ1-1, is EAGVTQFPSHSVIEKGQTVTLRCDPISGHDNLYWYRRVMGKEIKFLLHFVKESKQDESGMPNNRFLAERTGGTYSTLKVQPAELEDSGVYFCASSFTGRTEAFFGQGTRLTVV.

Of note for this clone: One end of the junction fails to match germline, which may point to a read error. The CDR3 nucleotides read TGTGCCAGCAGCCAAGAAGGGACAGGGGTTCGGAGAGTCTTC. Translating it yields CASSQEGTGVRRVF. The chain joins TRBV4-2 to TRBJ2-1; TRBD1 agrees at 10 bases. CDR1 is LGHNA, CDR2 YNFKEQ, per germline. CDR3 length equals 14 residues.

CDR3 DNA sequence: TGTGGAGCCGCCGCTCGGACAGGATTAAACTATGGCTACACCTTC. Protein product: CGAAARTGLNYGYTF. The gene calls are TRBV10-3 and TRBJ1-2; 7 nucleotides agree with TRBD1. The CDR3 spans 15 residues. From germline, CDR1 is ENHRY and CDR2 SYGVKD.

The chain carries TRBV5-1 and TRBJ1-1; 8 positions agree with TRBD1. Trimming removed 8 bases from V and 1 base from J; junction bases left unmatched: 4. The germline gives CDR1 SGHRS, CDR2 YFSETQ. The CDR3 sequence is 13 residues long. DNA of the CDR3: TGCGCCAGTACCGGACAGGGGAACACTGAAGCTTTCTTT. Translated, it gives CASTGQGNTEAFF.

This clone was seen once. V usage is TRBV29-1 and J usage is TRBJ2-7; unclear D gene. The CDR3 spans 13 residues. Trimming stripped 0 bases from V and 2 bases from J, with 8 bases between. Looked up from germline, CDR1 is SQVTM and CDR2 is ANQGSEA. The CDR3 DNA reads TGCAGCGTTGAAGATTCAAAAGCCTACGAGCAGTACTTC. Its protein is CSVEDSKAYEQYF.

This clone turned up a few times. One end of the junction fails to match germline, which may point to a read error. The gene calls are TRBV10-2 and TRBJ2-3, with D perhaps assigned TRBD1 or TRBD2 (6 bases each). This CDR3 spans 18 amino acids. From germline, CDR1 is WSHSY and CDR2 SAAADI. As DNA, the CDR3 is TGCGCCAGCAGTGAGGAGGGGGTTCTGGCGGGGAGCAAAGATACGCAGTATTTT. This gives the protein CASSEEGVLAGSKDTQYF.

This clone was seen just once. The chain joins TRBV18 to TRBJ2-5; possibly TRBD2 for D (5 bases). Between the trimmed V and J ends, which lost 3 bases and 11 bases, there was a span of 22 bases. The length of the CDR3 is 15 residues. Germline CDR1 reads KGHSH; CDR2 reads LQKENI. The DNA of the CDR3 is TGTGCCAGCTCACCGGTGGGGATGGGAGTCGGGGAGCAGTACTTC. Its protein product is CASSPVGMGVGEQYF.

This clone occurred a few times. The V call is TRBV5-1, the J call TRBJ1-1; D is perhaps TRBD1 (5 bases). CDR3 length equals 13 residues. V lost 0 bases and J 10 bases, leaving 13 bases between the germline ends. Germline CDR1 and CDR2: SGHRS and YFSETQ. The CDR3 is CASSLASDNRAFF. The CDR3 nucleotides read TGCGCCAGCAGCTTGGCCTCGGACAATAGAGCTTTCTTT. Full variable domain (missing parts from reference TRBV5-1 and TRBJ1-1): KAGVTQTPRYLIKTRGQQVTLSCSPISGHRSVSWYQQTPGQGLQFLFEYFSETQRNKGNFPGRFSGRQFSNSRSEMNVSTLELGDSALYLCASSLASDNRAFFGQGTRLTVV.